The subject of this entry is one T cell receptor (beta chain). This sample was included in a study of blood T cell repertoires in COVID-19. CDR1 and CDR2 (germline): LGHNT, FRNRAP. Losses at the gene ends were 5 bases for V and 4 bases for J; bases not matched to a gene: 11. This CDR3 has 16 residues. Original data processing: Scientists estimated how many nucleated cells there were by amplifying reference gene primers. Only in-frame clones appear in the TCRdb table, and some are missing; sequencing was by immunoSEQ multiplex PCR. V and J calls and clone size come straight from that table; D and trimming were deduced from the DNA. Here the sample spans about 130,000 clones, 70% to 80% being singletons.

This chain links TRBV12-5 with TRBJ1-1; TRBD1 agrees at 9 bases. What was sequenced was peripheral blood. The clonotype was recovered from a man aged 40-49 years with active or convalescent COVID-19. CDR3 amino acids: CASGEPNRGRITEAFF. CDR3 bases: TGTGCTAGTGGTGAGCCCAACAGGGGGCGTATCACTGAAGCTTTCTTT. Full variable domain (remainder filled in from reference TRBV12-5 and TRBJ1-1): DARVTQTPRHKVTEMGQEVTMRCQPILGHNTVFWYRQTMMQGLELLAYFRNRAPLDDSGMPKDRFSAEMPDATLATLKIQPSEPRDSAVYFCASGEPNRGRITEAFFGQGTRLTVV.